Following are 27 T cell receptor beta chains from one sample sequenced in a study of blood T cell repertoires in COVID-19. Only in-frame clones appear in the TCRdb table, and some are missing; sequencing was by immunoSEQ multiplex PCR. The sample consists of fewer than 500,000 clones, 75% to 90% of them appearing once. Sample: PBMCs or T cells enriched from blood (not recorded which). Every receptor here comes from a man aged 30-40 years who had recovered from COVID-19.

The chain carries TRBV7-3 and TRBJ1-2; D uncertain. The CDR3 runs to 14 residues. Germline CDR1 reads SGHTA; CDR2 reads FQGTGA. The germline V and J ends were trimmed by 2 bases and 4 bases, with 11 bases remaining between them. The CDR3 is CASSLDSDGYGYTF. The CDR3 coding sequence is TGTGCCAGCAGCTTAGACTCGGATGGCTATGGCTACACCTTC.

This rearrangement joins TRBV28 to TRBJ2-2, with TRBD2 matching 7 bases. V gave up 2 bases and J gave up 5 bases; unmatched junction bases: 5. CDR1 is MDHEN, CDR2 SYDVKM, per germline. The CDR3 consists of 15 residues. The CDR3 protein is CASSLGRAKTGELFF. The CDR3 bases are TGTGCCAGCAGTTTAGGGAGGGCCAAAACCGGGGAGCTGTTTTTT.

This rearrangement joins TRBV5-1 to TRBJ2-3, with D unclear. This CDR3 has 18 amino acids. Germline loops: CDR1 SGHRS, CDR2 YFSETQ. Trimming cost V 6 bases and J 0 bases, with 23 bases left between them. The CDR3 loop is CASNPGAASSWSTDTQYF. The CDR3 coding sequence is TGCGCCAGCAACCCCGGCGCAGCTTCTAGTTGGAGCACAGATACGCAGTATTTT.

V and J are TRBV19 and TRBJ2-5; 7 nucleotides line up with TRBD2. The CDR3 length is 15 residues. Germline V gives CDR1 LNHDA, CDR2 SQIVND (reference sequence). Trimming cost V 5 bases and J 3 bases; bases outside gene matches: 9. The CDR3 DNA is TGTGCCAGTAGTGATGCGGGTGGACTAGAAGAGACCCAGTACTTC. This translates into CASSDAGGLEETQYF.

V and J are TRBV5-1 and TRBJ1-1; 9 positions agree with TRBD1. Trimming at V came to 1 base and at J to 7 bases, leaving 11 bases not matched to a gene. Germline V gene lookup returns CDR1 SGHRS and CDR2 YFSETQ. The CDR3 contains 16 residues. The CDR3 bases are TGCGCCAGCAGCTTGCGGAGGGACAGGGAAGGTGATGAAGCTTTCTTT. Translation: CASSLRRDREGDEAFF.

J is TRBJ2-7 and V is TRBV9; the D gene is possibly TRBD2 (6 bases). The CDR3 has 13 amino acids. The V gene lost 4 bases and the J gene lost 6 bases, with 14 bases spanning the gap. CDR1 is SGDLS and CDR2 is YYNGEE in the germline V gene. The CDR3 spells CASSPQPGGEQYF. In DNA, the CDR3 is TGTGCCAGCAGCCCACAGCCCGGGGGCGAGCAGTACTTC. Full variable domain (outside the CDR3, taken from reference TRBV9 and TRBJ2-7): DSGVTQTPKHLITATGQRVTLRCSPRSGDLSVYWYQQSLDQGLQFLIQYYNGEERAKGNILERFSAQQFPDLHSELNLSSLELGDSALYFCASSPQPGGEQYFGPGTRLTVT.

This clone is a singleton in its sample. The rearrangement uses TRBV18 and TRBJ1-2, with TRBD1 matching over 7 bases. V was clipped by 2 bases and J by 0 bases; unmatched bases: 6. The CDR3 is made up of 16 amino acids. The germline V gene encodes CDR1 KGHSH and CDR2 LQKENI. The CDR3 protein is CASSPKWDSPNYGYTF. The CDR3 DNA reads TGTGCCAGCTCACCAAAATGGGACAGTCCTAACTATGGCTACACCTTC.

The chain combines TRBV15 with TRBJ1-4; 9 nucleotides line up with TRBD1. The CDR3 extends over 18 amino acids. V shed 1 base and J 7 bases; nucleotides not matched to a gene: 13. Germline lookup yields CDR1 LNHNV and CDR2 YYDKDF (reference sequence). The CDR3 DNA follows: TGTGCCACCAGCAGAGCTTTCGACCCACAGGGGGCACGTGAAAAACTGTTTTTT. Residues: CATSRAFDPQGAREKLFF. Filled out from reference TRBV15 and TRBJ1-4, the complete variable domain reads DAMVIQNPRYQVTQFGKPVTLSCSQTLNHNVMYWYQQKSSQAPKLLFHYYDKDFNNEADTPDNFQSRRPNTSFCFLDIRSPGLGDTAMYLCATSRAFDPQGAREKLFFGSGTQLSVL.

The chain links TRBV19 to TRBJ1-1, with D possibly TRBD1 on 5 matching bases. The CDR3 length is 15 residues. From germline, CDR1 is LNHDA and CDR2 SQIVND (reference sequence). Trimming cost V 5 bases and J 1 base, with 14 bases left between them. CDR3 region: CASSPRVRGNTEAFF. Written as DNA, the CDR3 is TGTGCCAGTAGTCCCAGGGTTAGAGGGAACACTGAAGCTTTCTTT. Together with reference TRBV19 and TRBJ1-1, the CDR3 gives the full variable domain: DGGITQSPKYLFRKEGQNVTLSCEQNLNHDAMYWYRQDPGQGLRLIYYSQIVNDFQKGDIAEGYSVSREKKESFPLTVTSAQKNPTAFYLCASSPRVRGNTEAFFGQGTRLTVV.

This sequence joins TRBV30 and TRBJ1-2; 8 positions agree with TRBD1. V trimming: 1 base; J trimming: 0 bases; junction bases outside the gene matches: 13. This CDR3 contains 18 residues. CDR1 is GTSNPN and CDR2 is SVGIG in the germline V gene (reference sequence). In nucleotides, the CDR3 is TGTGCCTGGAGTGGACAGGGGAGTTTACGAGGGACTAACTATGGCTACACCTTC. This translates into CAWSGQGSLRGTNYGYTF.

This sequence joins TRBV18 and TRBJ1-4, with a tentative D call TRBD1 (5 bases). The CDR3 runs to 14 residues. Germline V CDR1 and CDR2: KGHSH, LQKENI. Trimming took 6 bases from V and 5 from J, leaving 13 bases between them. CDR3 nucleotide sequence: TGTGCCAGCTCGCCGACAGATACGAATGAAAAACTGTTTTTT. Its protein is CASSPTDTNEKLFF. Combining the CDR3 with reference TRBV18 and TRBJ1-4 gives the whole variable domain NAGVMQNPRHLVRRRGQEARLRCSPMKGHSHVYWYRQLPEEGLKFMVYLQKENIIDESGMPKERFSAEFPKEGPSILRIQQVVRGDSAAYFCASSPTDTNEKLFFGSGTQLSVL.

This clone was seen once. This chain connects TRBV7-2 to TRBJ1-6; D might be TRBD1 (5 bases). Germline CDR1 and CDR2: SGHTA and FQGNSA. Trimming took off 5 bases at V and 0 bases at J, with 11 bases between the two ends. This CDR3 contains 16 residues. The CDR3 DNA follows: TGTGCCAGCAGCCCCCGACAGACCTCCTATAATTCACCCCTCCACTTT. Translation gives CASSPRQTSYNSPLHF.

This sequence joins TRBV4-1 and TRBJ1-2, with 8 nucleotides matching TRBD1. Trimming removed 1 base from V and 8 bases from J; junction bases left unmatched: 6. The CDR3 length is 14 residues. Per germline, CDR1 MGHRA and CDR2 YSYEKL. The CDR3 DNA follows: TGCGCCAGCAGCCAAGTATCAGGGGGCGGCGGCTACACCTTC. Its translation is CASSQVSGGGGYTF.

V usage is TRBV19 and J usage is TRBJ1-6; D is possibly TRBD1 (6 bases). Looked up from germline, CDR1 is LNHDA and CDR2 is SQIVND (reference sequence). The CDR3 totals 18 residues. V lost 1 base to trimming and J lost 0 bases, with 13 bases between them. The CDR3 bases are TGTGCCAGTAGTATAGCCCGGACAGCCAGCTCCTATAATTCACCCCTCCACTTT. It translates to CASSIARTASSYNSPLHF.

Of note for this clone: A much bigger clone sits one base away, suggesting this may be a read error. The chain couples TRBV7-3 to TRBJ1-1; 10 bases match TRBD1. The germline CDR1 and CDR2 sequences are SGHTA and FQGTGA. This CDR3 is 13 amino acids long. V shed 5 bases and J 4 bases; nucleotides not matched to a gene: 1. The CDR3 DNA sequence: TGTGCCAGCAGCCGGACAGGGGGCACTGAAGCTTTCTTT. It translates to CASSRTGGTEAFF. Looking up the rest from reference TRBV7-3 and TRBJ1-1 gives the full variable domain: GAGVSQTPSNKVTEKGKYVELRCDPISGHTALYWYRQSLGQGPEFLIYFQGTGAADDSGLPNDRFFAVRPEGSVSTLKIQRTERGDSAVYLCASSRTGGTEAFFGQGTRLTVV.

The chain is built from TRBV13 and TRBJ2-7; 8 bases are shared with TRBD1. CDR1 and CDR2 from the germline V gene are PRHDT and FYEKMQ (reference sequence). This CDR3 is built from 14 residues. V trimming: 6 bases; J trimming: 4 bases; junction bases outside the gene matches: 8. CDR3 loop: CASSQTGGGYEQYF. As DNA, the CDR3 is TGTGCCAGCAGTCAAACAGGGGGTGGTTACGAGCAGTACTTC.

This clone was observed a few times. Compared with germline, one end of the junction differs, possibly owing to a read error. Here the CDR3 DNA reads TGTGCCAGCAGCTTTGGCGGGAGGGCCAAGATCTTC. Protein sequence: CASSFGGRAKIF. The chain links TRBV11-2 to TRBJ2-1; 9 bases map to TRBD2. This CDR3 region has 12 residues. From germline, CDR1 is SGHAT and CDR2 FQNNGV.

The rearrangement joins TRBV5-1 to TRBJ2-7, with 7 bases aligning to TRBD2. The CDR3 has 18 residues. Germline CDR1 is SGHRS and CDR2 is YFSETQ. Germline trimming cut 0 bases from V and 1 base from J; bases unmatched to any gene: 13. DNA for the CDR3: TGCGCCAGCAGCTTGGCACCTAGCGGCACCTACTCGTCCTACGAGCAGTACTTC. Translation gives CASSLAPSGTYSSYEQYF.

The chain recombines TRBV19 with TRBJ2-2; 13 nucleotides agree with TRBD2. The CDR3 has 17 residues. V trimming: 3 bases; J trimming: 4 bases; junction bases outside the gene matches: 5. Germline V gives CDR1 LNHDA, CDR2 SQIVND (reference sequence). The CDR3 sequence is CASSIGLAGAGTGELFF. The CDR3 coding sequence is TGTGCCAGTAGTATCGGACTAGCGGGAGCGGGCACCGGGGAGCTGTTTTTT.

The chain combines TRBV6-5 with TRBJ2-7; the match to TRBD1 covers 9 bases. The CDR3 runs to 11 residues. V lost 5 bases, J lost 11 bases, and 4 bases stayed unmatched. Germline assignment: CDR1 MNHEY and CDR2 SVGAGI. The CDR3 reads CASSNRDREYF. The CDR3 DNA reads TGTGCCAGCAGTAACCGGGACAGGGAGTACTTC.

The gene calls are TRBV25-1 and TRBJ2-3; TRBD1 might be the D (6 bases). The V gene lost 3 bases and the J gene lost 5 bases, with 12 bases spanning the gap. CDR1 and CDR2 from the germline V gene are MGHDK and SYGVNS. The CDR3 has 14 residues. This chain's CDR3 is CASSDPAQGDTQYF. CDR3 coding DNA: TGTGCCAGCAGTGACCCCGCACAGGGAGATACGCAGTATTTT. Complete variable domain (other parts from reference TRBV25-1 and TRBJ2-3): EADIYQTPRYLVIGTGKKITLECSQTMGHDKMYWYQQDPGMELHLIHYSYGVNSTEKGDLSSESTVSRIRTEHFPLTLESARPSHTSQYLCASSDPAQGDTQYFGPGTRLTVL.

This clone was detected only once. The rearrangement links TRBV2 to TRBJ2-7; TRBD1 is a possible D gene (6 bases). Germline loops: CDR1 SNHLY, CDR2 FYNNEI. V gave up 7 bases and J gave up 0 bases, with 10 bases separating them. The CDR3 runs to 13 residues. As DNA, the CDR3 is TGTGCCAGCATGTACAGGGCCTCCTACGAGCAGTACTTC. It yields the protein CASMYRASYEQYF.

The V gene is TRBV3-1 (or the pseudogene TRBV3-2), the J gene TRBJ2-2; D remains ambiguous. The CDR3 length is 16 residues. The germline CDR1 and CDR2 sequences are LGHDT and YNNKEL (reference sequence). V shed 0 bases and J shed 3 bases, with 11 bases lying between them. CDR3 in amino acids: CASSQERVGDTGELFF. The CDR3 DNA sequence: TGTGCCAGCAGCCAAGAACGGGTTGGAGACACCGGGGAGCTGTTTTTT.

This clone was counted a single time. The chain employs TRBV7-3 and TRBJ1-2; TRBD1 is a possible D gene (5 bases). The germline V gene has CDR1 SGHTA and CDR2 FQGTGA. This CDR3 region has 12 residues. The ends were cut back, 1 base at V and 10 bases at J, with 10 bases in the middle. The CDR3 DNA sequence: TGTGCCAGCAGCTTAAAGGAGGGGTACTACACCTTC. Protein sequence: CASSLKEGYYTF. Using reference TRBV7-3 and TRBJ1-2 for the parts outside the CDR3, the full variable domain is GAGVSQTPSNKVTEKGKYVELRCDPISGHTALYWYRQSLGQGPEFLIYFQGTGAADDSGLPNDRFFAVRPEGSVSTLKIQRTERGDSAVYLCASSLKEGYYTFGSGTRLTVV.

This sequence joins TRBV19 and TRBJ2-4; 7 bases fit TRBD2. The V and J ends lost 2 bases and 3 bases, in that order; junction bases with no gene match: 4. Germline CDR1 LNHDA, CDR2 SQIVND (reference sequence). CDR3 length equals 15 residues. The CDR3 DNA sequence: TGTGCCAGTAGTATATCTAGGGAGGGCAAAAACATTCAGTACTTC. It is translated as CASSISREGKNIQYF.

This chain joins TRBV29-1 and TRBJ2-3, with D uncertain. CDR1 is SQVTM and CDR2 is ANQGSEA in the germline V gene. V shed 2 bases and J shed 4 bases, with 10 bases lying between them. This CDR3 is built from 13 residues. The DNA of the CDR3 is TGCAGCGTTGAAATGTCGGTTCCAGATACGCAGTATTTT. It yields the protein CSVEMSVPDTQYF.

As DNA, the CDR3 is TGTGCCAGCAGCTTTTTTCTAGCGGGAGTCGGCGGGGAGCTGTTTTTT. This translates into CASSFFLAGVGGELFF. The genes are TRBV11-2 and TRBJ2-2; 10 positions match TRBD2. The V segment lost 3 bases and the J segment 7 bases; nucleotides outside the gene matches: 8. The germline V gene has CDR1 SGHAT and CDR2 FQNNGV. This CDR3 contains 16 residues.